The 31 T cell receptor beta chains below come from one sample, sequenced in a study of cytomegalovirus exposure and HLA in healthy donors. The PCR employed 60 Vbeta primers together with 13 Jbeta primers. Using immunoSEQ multiplex PCR, the repertoire was profiled, and TCRdb retains in-frame clones only, with some absent. The top ten hold approximately 0.8% of the sample, which has some 200,000 clones, 82% seen once. The specimen sequenced was PBMCs. Every receptor here comes from a woman aged 18-29 years in good health and CMV-seronegative.

In the case of this clone: A read error may account for a junction end that differs from germline. The V and J genes are TRBV13 and TRBJ1-5; D remains ambiguous. The germline gives CDR1 PRHDT, CDR2 FYEKMQ (reference sequence). The CDR3 length is 12 residues. This CDR3 is CASSIGGQPQHF. CDR3 coding DNA: TGTGCCAGCAGCATAGGCGGTCAGCCCCAGCATTTT.

The V and J genes are TRBV5-1 and TRBJ1-2; tentatively, D is TRBD1 (5 bases). The germline gives CDR1 SGHRS, CDR2 YFSETQ. V shed 7 bases and J shed 0 bases, with 10 bases lying between them. The CDR3 extends over 13 amino acids. The CDR3 DNA is TGCGCCAGCGCCCAGGGTTCTAACTATGGCTACACCTTC. Protein product: CASAQGSNYGYTF.

This chain links TRBV2 with TRBJ2-1; 16 bases align to TRBD2. J lost 3 bases, V lost 3 bases, and 20 bases had no gene match. This CDR3 is 23 amino acids long. Germline CDR1 reads SNHLY; CDR2 reads FYNNEI. This chain's CDR3 is CASSDSGLSVGTSGRAHYNEQFF. The CDR3 DNA is TGTGCCAGCAGTGATTCAGGACTCTCCGTGGGGACTAGCGGGAGGGCCCACTACAATGAGCAGTTCTTC.

The chain links TRBV6-5 to TRBJ1-5; 8 bases fit TRBD1. With 0 bases clipped from V and 5 bases from J, the junction kept 6 bases outside the gene matches. The CDR3 has 16 residues. Per the germline V gene, CDR1 is MNHEY and CDR2 is SVGAGI. This CDR3 is CASSYSARGPDQPQHF. For the CDR3, the DNA is TGTGCCAGCAGTTACTCGGCCAGGGGGCCCGATCAGCCCCAGCATTTT.

The chain is built from TRBV9 and TRBJ1-1, with TRBD1 matching 7 bases. The CDR3 has 19 residues. Germline V gives CDR1 SGDLS, CDR2 YYNGEE. The junction had 19 bases not matched to a gene; V was cut back by 4 bases and J by 1 base. Here the CDR3 reads CASSPRNYLGGEKNTEAFF. CDR3 sequence (DNA): TGTGCCAGCAGCCCCCGAAACTATTTAGGGGGCGAGAAGAACACTGAAGCTTTCTTT.

The V gene is TRBV2, the J gene TRBJ2-2; TRBD2 agrees at 7 bases. The germline gives CDR1 SNHLY, CDR2 FYNNEI. After removal of 9 bases from V and 0 bases from J, the junction contained 7 bases not matched to a gene. The CDR3 spans 15 residues. CDR3 protein: CASKIAGANTGELFF. For the CDR3, the DNA is TGTGCCAGTAAGATTGCGGGGGCGAACACCGGGGAGCTGTTTTTT.

There are a few counts of this clone. The V and J genes are TRBV5-1 and TRBJ1-4; 7 positions agree with TRBD1. This CDR3 contains 16 residues. Trimming took 0 bases from V and 7 from J; bases not matched to a gene: 9. The V gene's germline CDR1 is SGHRS and CDR2 YFSETQ. Written as DNA, the CDR3 is TGCGCCAGCAGCTTGGCCTTGGGGACAGAGACTGAAAAACTGTTTTTT. It is translated as CASSLALGTETEKLFF.

The table lists this clone with a count of one. The V gene is TRBV15, the J gene TRBJ1-1; no clear D gene. Germline V CDR1 and CDR2: LNHNV, YYDKDF (reference sequence). This CDR3 is 17 amino acids long. Trimming removed 0 bases from V and 1 base from J, with 15 bases in between. The DNA of the CDR3 is TGTGCCACCAGCAGAGATACCACCCCCGGGAAGAACACTGAAGCTTTCTTT. It translates to CATSRDTTPGKNTEAFF.

The J gene is TRBJ1-1, the V gene TRBV15; D is undetermined. V was trimmed by 1 base and J by 4 bases, leaving 13 bases between them. The germline V gene has CDR1 LNHNV and CDR2 YYDKDF (reference sequence). This CDR3 contains 15 residues. For the CDR3, the DNA is TGTGCCACCAGCAGAGGGGCCGCCCTGGCCACTGAAGCTTTCTTT. Protein product: CATSRGAALATEAFF.

The rearrangement joins TRBV7-9 to TRBJ1-1; 8 nucleotides line up with TRBD1. CDR1 and CDR2 from the germline V gene are SEHNR and FQNEAQ (reference sequence). Trimming cost V 7 bases and J 4 bases; bases outside gene matches: 11. CDR3 length: 15 amino acids. The CDR3 coding sequence is TGTGCCAGCAACGAACAGGGGGTTGTTGGCACTGAAGCTTTCTTT. Protein product: CASNEQGVVGTEAFF. Full variable domain (remainder filled in from reference TRBV7-9 and TRBJ1-1): DTGVSQNPRHKITKRGQNVTFRCDPISEHNRLYWYRQTLGQGPEFLTYFQNEAQLEKSRLLSDRFSAERPKGSFSTLEIQRTEQGDSAMYLCASNEQGVVGTEAFFGQGTRLTVV.

The table lists this clone with a count of one. The V and J genes are TRBV2 and TRBJ2-1; 11 bases agree with TRBD2. The trim removed 7 bases at V and 0 bases at J, leaving 5 bases unmatched. The CDR3 consists of 16 residues. The germline CDR1 and CDR2 sequences are SNHLY and FYNNEI. The CDR3 bases are TGTGCCAGCACTGAGACTAGCGGGATCTCCTACAATGAGCAGTTCTTC. Translation gives CASTETSGISYNEQFF. The full variable domain, its missing parts supplied by reference TRBV2 and TRBJ2-1, is EPEVTQTPSHQVTQMGQEVILRCVPISNHLYFYWYRQILGQKVEFLVSFYNNEISEKSEIFDDQFSVERPDGSNFTLKIRSTKLEDSAMYFCASTETSGISYNEQFFGPGTRLTVL.

The V and J genes are TRBV5-1 and TRBJ2-2; D possibly corresponds to TRBD1 (6 bases). The V end lost 4 bases, the J end lost 4 bases, and 14 bases lay between the germline ends. Germline V gene sequence: CDR1 SGHRS, CDR2 YFSETQ. The CDR3 extends over 15 amino acids. The CDR3 DNA reads as TGCGCCAGCAGCCTGGCGCAGGGGAGCACCGGGGAGCTGTTTTTT. Translating it yields CASSLAQGSTGELFF.

This sequence joins TRBV28 and TRBJ2-7, with D perhaps matching TRBD2 (7 bases). V was shortened by 2 bases and J by 6 bases, with 20 bases between the two germline ends. The CDR3 totals 16 residues. Germline values: CDR1 MDHEN, CDR2 SYDVKM. CDR3 amino acids: CASSLSLGGPNVEQYF. As DNA, the CDR3 is TGTGCCAGCAGTTTAAGCCTCGGGGGGCCGAACGTCGAGCAGTACTTC.

The rearrangement links TRBV28 to TRBJ2-2; a possible D gene is TRBD2 (5 bases). This CDR3 has 13 amino acids. The V end lost 4 bases, the J end lost 5 bases, and 8 bases lay between the germline ends. Germline V gene lookup returns CDR1 MDHEN and CDR2 SYDVKM. This CDR3 is CASSSRGTGELFF. CDR3 sequence (DNA): TGTGCCAGCAGTTCACGGGGAACCGGGGAGCTGTTTTTT.

The V gene is TRBV7-8, the J gene TRBJ2-7; D perhaps matches TRBD2 (6 bases). The CDR3 covers 17 residues. V lost 4 bases to trimming and J lost 4 bases, with 23 bases between them. Germline V CDR1 and CDR2: SGHVS, FQNEAQ. In DNA, the CDR3 is TGTGCCAGCAGCTCCATACGATATACCGGGAGAAGGTACGAGCAGTACTTC. It specifies CASSSIRYTGRRYEQYF.

The chain couples TRBV6-1 to TRBJ2-1; the match to TRBD1 covers 9 bases. With V trimmed by 3 bases and J by 10 bases, 10 bases remained unmatched. The CDR3 sequence is 15 residues long. Germline CDR1 and CDR2: MNHNS and SASEGT. This CDR3 is CASSDLGTGFKEQFF. DNA for the CDR3: TGTGCCAGCAGTGACCTGGGGACAGGGTTCAAGGAGCAGTTCTTC.

The V and J genes are TRBV2 and TRBJ1-2; 7 bases match TRBD1. Germline CDR1 SNHLY, CDR2 FYNNEI. V shed 1 base and J 4 bases; nucleotides not matched to a gene: 3. CDR3 length: 14 residues. The DNA for the CDR3 is TGTGCCAGCAGTGAAGTAGGGGGCCCCTATGGCTACACCTTC. It yields the protein CASSEVGGPYGYTF. The whole variable domain, filled in from reference TRBV2 and TRBJ1-2, reads EPEVTQTPSHQVTQMGQEVILRCVPISNHLYFYWYRQILGQKVEFLVSFYNNEISEKSEIFDDQFSVERPDGSNFTLKIRSTKLEDSAMYFCASSEVGGPYGYTFGSGTRLTVV.

The chain carries TRBV29-1 and TRBJ1-1; D uncertain. Trimming stripped 4 bases from V and 4 bases from J, with 13 bases between. The CDR3 sequence is 13 residues long. Germline assignment: CDR1 SQVTM and CDR2 ANQGSEA. Here the CDR3 reads CSVVEGRVTEAFF. Here the CDR3 DNA reads TGCAGCGTTGTAGAAGGGAGGGTCACTGAAGCTTTCTTT.

This clone was seen a few times. The gene calls are TRBV7-2 and TRBJ1-1; the match to TRBD1 covers 7 bases. V lost 3 bases and J lost 11; bases outside the gene matches: 6. Germline V lookup: CDR1 SGHTA, CDR2 FQGNSA. The length of the CDR3 is 12 residues. The CDR3 loop reads CASSFRQGDAFF. CDR3 sequence (DNA): TGTGCCAGCAGCTTCCGACAGGGAGATGCTTTCTTT.

The chain couples TRBV27 to TRBJ2-1; TRBD2 matches at 13 bases. The CDR3 runs to 17 residues. The ends lost 0 bases at V and 9 bases at J; junction bases unmatched: 8. CDR1 and CDR2 from the germline V gene are MNHEY and SMNVEV (reference sequence). CDR3 DNA sequence: TGTGCCAGCAGTTTATCTCGACTAGCGGGGGGCCGCGTTGAGCAGTTCTTC. Its protein is CASSLSRLAGGRVEQFF.

V and J are TRBV2 and TRBJ2-1; TRBD2 aligns across 10 bases. CDR3 length: 16 amino acids. Germline V gives CDR1 SNHLY, CDR2 FYNNEI. V was clipped by 0 bases and J by 8 bases; unmatched bases: 7. CDR3 bases: TGTGCCAGCAGTGAAGCGACAGCGGGGGGGCGAGATGAGCAGTTCTTC. Protein sequence: CASSEATAGGRDEQFF.

The chain links TRBV10-1 to TRBJ2-2; D is possibly TRBD2 (6 bases). Germline V gene sequence: CDR1 WNHNN, CDR2 SYGVQD (reference sequence). V lost 7 bases to trimming and J lost 4 bases, with 13 bases between them. This CDR3 has 14 amino acids. CDR3 residues: CASTPGGPTGELFF. The CDR3 DNA is TGCGCCAGCACCCCCGGAGGGCCCACCGGGGAGCTGTTTTTT.

The J gene is TRBJ1-1, the V gene TRBV6-5, with 7 bases matching TRBD1. Per the germline V gene, CDR1 is MNHEY and CDR2 is SVGAGI. The CDR3 has 14 residues. V dropped 6 bases and J dropped 8; count of bases not matched to a gene: 12. The CDR3 sequence is CASSLHRGRTEAFF. CDR3 nucleotide sequence: TGTGCCAGCAGCCTACACAGGGGTCGGACCGAAGCTTTCTTT.

The chain recombines TRBV28 with TRBJ2-1; no reliable D call. Trimming shortened V by 7 bases and J by 4 bases, and 11 bases separated the two germline ends. This CDR3 has 13 residues. CDR1 MDHEN and CDR2 SYDVKM come from the germline V gene. The CDR3 bases are TGTGCCAGCACTCTCCCGACATACAATGAGCAGTTCTTC. Its protein product is CASTLPTYNEQFF.

This chain joins TRBV27 and TRBJ1-5, with TRBD1 as a possible D gene (5 bases). The length of the CDR3 is 20 residues. The ends were cut back, 5 bases at V and 2 bases at J, with 28 bases in the middle. Germline lookup yields CDR1 MNHEY and CDR2 SMNVEV (reference sequence). The CDR3 sequence: CASSPKRHISGAWGNQPQHF. The CDR3 nucleotides read TGTGCCAGCAGTCCGAAACGACATATTTCTGGGGCATGGGGCAATCAGCCCCAGCATTTT.

The rearrangement uses TRBV6-1 and TRBJ2-5; 8 nucleotides line up with TRBD1. Germline trimming cut 6 bases from V and 4 bases from J; bases unmatched to any gene: 7. Germline assignment: CDR1 MNHNS and CDR2 SASEGT. This CDR3 is 14 amino acids long. The CDR3 bases are TGTGCCAGCAGGGCCGGACAGGGATCAGAGACCCAGTACTTC. It codes for CASRAGQGSETQYF.

This clone was detected only a few times. The gene calls are TRBV6-6 and TRBJ2-7, with D unresolved. From germline, CDR1 is MNHNY and CDR2 SVGAGI (reference sequence). This CDR3 is built from 14 residues. V lost 0 bases to trimming and J lost 4 bases, with 10 bases between them. For the CDR3, the DNA is TGTGCCAGCAGTTACTCGGTAACCGGGTACGAGCAGTACTTC. It encodes CASSYSVTGYEQYF.

A single count supports this clone. The rearrangement joins TRBV6-1 to TRBJ2-7; D possibly corresponds to TRBD1 (6 bases). The germline V gene encodes CDR1 MNHNS and CDR2 SASEGT. The CDR3 totals 15 residues. V dropped 9 bases and J dropped 4 bases, with 22 bases sitting between them. The CDR3 nucleotides read TGTGCCAGTAGTCCATTATGGGACAAAGTTTACGAGCAGTACTTC. It codes for CASSPLWDKVYEQYF.

The table lists this clone with a few counts. The V and J genes are TRBV12-5 and TRBJ1-1; 7 bases agree with TRBD1. The V gene end was trimmed by 1 base and the J gene end by 6 bases; junction bases not matched to a gene: 11. Germline CDR1 and CDR2: LGHNT and FRNRAP. This CDR3 is 16 amino acids long. CDR3 sequence reads: CASGLETGTPYAEAFF. In DNA, the CDR3 is TGTGCTAGTGGTTTGGAGACAGGGACCCCCTACGCTGAAGCTTTCTTT.

The chain links TRBV6-5 to TRBJ2-7; a possible D gene is TRBD1 (6 bases). The CDR3 is made up of 16 amino acids. Trimming shortened V by 0 bases and J by 4 bases, and 16 bases separated the two germline ends. The V gene's germline CDR1 is MNHEY and CDR2 SVGAGI. As DNA, the CDR3 is TGTGCCAGCAGTTACTCGGGTGGCAGGGGTGAATACGAGCAGTACTTC. Its translation is CASSYSGGRGEYEQYF.

The rearrangement joins TRBV12-5 to TRBJ1-6; D unclear. The ends were cut back, 3 bases at V and 6 bases at J, with 9 bases in the middle. The CDR3 is 14 residues long. From germline, CDR1 is LGHNT and CDR2 FRNRAP. The CDR3 nucleotides are TGTGCTAGTGGTTTCGCGACAACTAATTCACCCCTCCACTTT. Amino acids: CASGFATTNSPLHF.